This T cell receptor beta chain stems from a study of identical twins. The V gene lost 5 bases and the J gene lost 4 bases, with 12 bases spanning the gap. The CDR3 has 14 residues. Whole-study findings and limits: Within cord blood, abundant beta clonotypes carried fewer insertions, but memory repertoires showed no such trend. Conclusions were based on cross-sectional statistical analysis, without following the same donors.

TCRdb recomputed calls from the 5' RACE reads with MiXCR, one row per CDR3 protein. The sample shows approximately 890,000 distinct CDR3 sequences, about 12% of them seen only once. Each donor was a healthy Caucasian. This clonotype was detected ten times or more. Its cognate antigen is unknown. The same specimen was also included in a second study, on yellow fever vaccine responses in identical twins.

The TCR sequence derives from a woman in her late teens or twenties in good health. This chain uses TRBV12-3 or TRBV12-4 with TRBJ1-5, with a tentative D call TRBD1 (6 bases). Material: PBMCs. CDR3 loop: CASSPGQTNQPQHF. CDR3 DNA sequence: TGTGCCAGCAGTCCCGGACAGACTAATCAGCCCCAGCATTTT.